What follows are 2 T cell receptor beta chains derived from one specimen sequenced in a study of blood T cell repertoires in COVID-19 (dated by TCRdb to 2020 to 2021). Library prep was done by the immunoSEQ multiplex PCR assay. As stored in TCRdb, this immuneACCESS dataset retains in-frame rearrangements with V and J assigned. A fraction of the clones does not appear; measured against another copy, unresolved V genes explain less than half of the discrepancy, and the remainder lacks a known reason. The sample table holds a few hundred thousand clones, of which about 87% were seen once. Clones ranked in the top ten supply roughly 10% of the sample. Source material: peripheral blood. These receptors all come from a woman between 65 and 79 years old with COVID-19, enrolled during active disease.

This clone has a single count. The rearrangement joins TRBV15 to TRBJ2-7; 12 bases map to TRBD2. The length of the CDR3 is 14 residues. Per the germline V gene, CDR1 is LNHNV and CDR2 is YYDKDF (reference sequence). Trimming took 4 bases from V and 6 from J; bases not matched to a gene: 4. The CDR3 DNA sequence: TGTGCCACCAGCAACGGACTAGCGGGACTCGAGCAGTACTTC. Translated, it gives CATSNGLAGLEQYF.

The CDR3 DNA follows: TGTGCCAGTAGTATCGGCAGGGGGCTAGAGGGCTACACCTTC. It is translated as CASSIGRGLEGYTF. V and J are TRBV19 and TRBJ1-2; 8 positions match TRBD1. This CDR3 spans 14 amino acids. Per the germline V gene, CDR1 is LNHDA and CDR2 is SQIVND (reference sequence). With V trimmed by 3 bases and J by 8 bases, 8 bases remained unmatched.